This T cell receptor beta chain is from a study of blood T cell repertoires in COVID-19. Study-wide context: The United States, Italy and Spain provided the acute and convalescent COVID-19 samples. Sample material is recorded as cDNA or gDNA derived from T cells, B-cell-depleted T cells, or PBMCs.

This clone was picked up one time. In the original workflow: Reference gene primer amplification yielded estimated nucleated cell counts. This table comes from immunoSEQ multiplex PCR, and its TCRdb copy is limited to in-frame clones, with some not included. That table supplies the V and J calls and clone size; D and trimming were determined from the DNA. Of over 130,000 clones detected, about 80% appear once; the ten largest clones hold over 7%. This sequence originates from a human donor in a cohort sampled during active COVID-19. What was sequenced was peripheral blood.

CDR3 nucleotides: TGTGCCATCAGCACCGGGAAAACACCCTACGAGCAGTACTTC. It codes for CAISTGKTPYEQYF. The chain combines TRBV10-3 with TRBJ2-7, with TRBD2 as a possible D gene (5 bases). This CDR3 comprises 14 residues. With 6 bases removed from V and 2 bases from J, the gap between germline ends came to 14 bases. Germline CDR1 reads ENHRY; CDR2 reads SYGVKD.